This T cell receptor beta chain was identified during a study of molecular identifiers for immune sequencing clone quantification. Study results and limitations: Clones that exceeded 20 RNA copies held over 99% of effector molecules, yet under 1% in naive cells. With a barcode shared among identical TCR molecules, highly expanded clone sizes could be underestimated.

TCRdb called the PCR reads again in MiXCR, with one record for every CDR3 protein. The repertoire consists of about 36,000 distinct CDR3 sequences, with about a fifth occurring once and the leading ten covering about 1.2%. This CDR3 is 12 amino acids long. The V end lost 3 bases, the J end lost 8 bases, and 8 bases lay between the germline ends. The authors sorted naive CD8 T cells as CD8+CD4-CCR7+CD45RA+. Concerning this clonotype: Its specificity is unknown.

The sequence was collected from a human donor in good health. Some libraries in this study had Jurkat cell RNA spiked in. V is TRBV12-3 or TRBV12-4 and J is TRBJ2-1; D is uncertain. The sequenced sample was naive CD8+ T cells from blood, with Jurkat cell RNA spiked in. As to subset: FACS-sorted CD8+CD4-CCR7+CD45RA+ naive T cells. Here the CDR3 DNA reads TGTGCCAGCAGTTTCAGTTCATATGAGCAGTTCTTC. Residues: CASSFSSYEQFF.